This T cell receptor beta chain comes out of a study of cytomegalovirus exposure and HLA in healthy donors. Primers included in the PCR were 60 Vbeta and 13 Jbeta primers. Method: immunoSEQ multiplex PCR; TCRdb's copy keeps in-frame clones and lacks some. The sample contains some 140,000 clones, around 80% of which appear only once. The CDR3 is 16 amino acids. CDR1 and CDR2 from the germline V gene are LGHNA and YSLEER. V was clipped by 1 base and J by 4 bases; unmatched bases: 6. This rearrangement joins TRBV4-3 to TRBJ1-1; 10 bases align to TRBD1. The receptor was isolated from a man aged 30 to 39 in good health and CMV-seronegative. The sequencing input was PBMCs. CDR3 residues: CASSQGDRGWGTEAFF. The CDR3 DNA is TGCGCCAGCAGCCAAGGGGACAGGGGTTGGGGCACTGAAGCTTTCTTT.